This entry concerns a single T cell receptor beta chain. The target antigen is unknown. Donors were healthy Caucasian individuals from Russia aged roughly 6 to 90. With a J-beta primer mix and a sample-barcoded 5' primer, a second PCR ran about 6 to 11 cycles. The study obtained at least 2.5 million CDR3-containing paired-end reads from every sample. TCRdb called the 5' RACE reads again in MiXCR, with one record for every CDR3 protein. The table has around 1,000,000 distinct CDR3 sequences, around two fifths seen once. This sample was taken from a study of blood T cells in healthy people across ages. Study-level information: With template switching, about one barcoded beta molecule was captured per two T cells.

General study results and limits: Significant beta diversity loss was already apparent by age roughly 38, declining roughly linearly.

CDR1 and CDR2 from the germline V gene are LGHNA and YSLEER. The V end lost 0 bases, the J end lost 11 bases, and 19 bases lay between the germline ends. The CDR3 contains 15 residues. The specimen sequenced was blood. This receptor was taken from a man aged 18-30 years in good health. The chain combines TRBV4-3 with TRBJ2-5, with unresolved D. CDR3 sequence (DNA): TGCGCCAGCAGCCAAGATACTCCTATGTCCTACAAGCAGTACTTC. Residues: CASSQDTPMSYKQYF.